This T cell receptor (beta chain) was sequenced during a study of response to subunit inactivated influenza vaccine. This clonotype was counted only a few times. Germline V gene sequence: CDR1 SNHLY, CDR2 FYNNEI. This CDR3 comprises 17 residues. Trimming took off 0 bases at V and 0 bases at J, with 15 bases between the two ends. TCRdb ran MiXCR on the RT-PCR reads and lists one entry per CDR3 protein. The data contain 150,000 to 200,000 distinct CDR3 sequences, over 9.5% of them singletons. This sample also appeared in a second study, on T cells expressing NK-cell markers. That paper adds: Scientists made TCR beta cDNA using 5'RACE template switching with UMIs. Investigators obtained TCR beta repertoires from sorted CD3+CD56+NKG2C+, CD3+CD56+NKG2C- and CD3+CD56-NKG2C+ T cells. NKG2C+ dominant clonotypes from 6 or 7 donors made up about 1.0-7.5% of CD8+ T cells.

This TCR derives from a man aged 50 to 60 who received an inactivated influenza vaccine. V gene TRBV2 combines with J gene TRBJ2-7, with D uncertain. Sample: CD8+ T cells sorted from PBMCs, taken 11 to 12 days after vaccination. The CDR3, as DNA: TGTGCCAGCAGTGAAGCACGTATGGGATCTAGCTCCTACGAGCAGTACTTC. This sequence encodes CASSEARMGSSSYEQYF.